This T cell receptor (beta chain) came from a study of T cell repertoires in cytomegalovirus infection. As for the study in general: Recently described HLA-C-restricted plus well-studied HLA-B-restricted CMV epitopes were used.

TCRdb fed the reads into MiXCR, producing one record per CDR3 protein. The table shows 250,000 to 300,000 distinct CDR3 sequences, with approximately 22% occurring only once. This clonotype was counted only a few times. The target antigen is unknown. V gave up 1 base and J gave up 7 bases; unmatched junction bases: 4. This CDR3 comprises 15 residues. The genes are TRBV12-3 or TRBV12-4 and TRBJ2-1; 10 bases fit TRBD1. This clonotype originated in a human donor in good health (CMV status not recorded). Some clones in this sample may be carry-over from other donors' samples. Here the sequenced sample was cultured PBMCs, taken from culture after CMV antigen stimulation. The CDR3 DNA reads as TGTGCCAGCAGTTTAGGGGACAGGGGTGTGAATGAGCAGTTCTTC. Translated, it gives CASSLGDRGVNEQFF.